This is a list of T cell receptor beta chains from one sample in a study of cytomegalovirus exposure and HLA in healthy donors. Sequencing used immunoSEQ multiplex PCR; TCRdb keeps in-frame clones, though not all of them. Among about 130,000 clones listed, less than 80% were seen once. The specimen sequenced was PBMCs. The receptor set was obtained from a man between 25 and 39 years old in good health and CMV-seronegative. Both conserved end residues are part of each CDR3. Each record gives: D gene, clone size, V gene, CDR3 length, J gene, CDR3 protein, CDR3 DNA. The D gene is left open where the match is weak. Clone size is not always given. Where it is, it says once, few, many or a class for expanded clones.

D: -
size: -
V: TRBV15
length: 16
J: TRBJ1-1
CDR3: CATSRVGGLMNTEAFF
DNA: TGTGCCACCAGCAGAGTCGGGGGTCTCATGAACACTGAAGCTTTCTTT

D: TRBD2
size: -
V: TRBV5-1
length: 16
J: TRBJ2-5
CDR3: CASSYQRGGGQETQYF
DNA: TGCGCCAGCAGCTATCAGCGGGGGGGCGGTCAAGAGACCCAGTACTTC

D: -
size: few
V: TRBV13
length: 15
J: TRBJ2-5
CDR3: CASSLVAGGMETQYF
DNA: TGTGCCAGCAGCTTAGTGGCAGGGGGGATGGAGACCCAGTACTTC

D: -
size: -
V: TRBV6-6
length: 13
J: TRBJ1-2
CDR3: CASSYSSDYGYTF
DNA: TGTGCCAGCAGTTACTCGAGCGACTATGGCTACACCTTC

D: TRBD2
size: -
V: TRBV28
length: 16
J: TRBJ2-6
CDR3: CASSNPGLVSLNVLTF
DNA: TGTGCCAGCAGCAATCCGGGACTAGTGAGCCTCAACGTCCTGACTTTC

D: -
size: -
V: TRBV7-2
length: 12
J: TRBJ2-3
CDR3: CASSFTGYTQYF
DNA: TGTGCCAGCAGCTTTACAGGTTATACGCAGTATTTT

D: TRBD1
size: few
V: TRBV5-6
length: 16
J: TRBJ1-5
CDR3: CASSTQGDSSNQPQHF
DNA: TGTGCCAGCAGTACACAGGGGGATTCAAGCAATCAGCCCCAGCATTTT

D: TRBD1
size: -
V: TRBV27
length: 13
J: TRBJ2-1
CDR3: CASSRGQVNEQFF
DNA: TGTGCCAGCAGCCGTGGACAGGTCAATGAGCAGTTCTTC

D: TRBD1
size: -
V: TRBV19
length: 14
J: TRBJ2-7
CDR3: CASSDRGASYEQYF
DNA: TGTGCCAGTTCTGACAGGGGGGCCTCCTACGAGCAGTACTTC

D: -
size: -
V: TRBV27
length: 16
J: TRBJ2-5
CDR3: CASSLKALPSGETQYF
DNA: TGTGCCAGCAGTTTAAAAGCCTTGCCCTCGGGTGAGACCCAGTACTTC

D: TRBD1
size: once
V: TRBV6-5
length: 11
J: TRBJ1-1
CDR3: CASSDRGEAFF
DNA: TGTGCCAGCAGTGACAGGGGAGAAGCTTTCTTT

D: -
size: -
V: TRBV7-9
length: 15
J: TRBJ2-5
CDR3: CASSLTGQYQETQYF
DNA: TGTGCCAGCAGCTTAACAGGGCAGTACCAAGAGACCCAGTACTTC

D: -
size: few
V: TRBV6-6
length: 13
J: TRBJ1-2
CDR3: CASSPKAGYGYTF
DNA: TGTGCCAGCAGCCCCAAGGCAGGCTATGGCTACACCTTC

D: TRBD2
size: few
V: TRBV7-6
length: 15
J: TRBJ2-1
CDR3: CASSLVLAGDNEQFF
DNA: TGTGCCAGCAGCTTAGTACTAGCGGGGGACAATGAGCAGTTCTTC

D: -
size: -
V: TRBV28
length: 13
J: TRBJ1-1
CDR3: CASSYSGGFEAFF
DNA: TGTGCCAGCAGTTACTCGGGGGGGTTTGAAGCTTTCTTT

D: -
size: -
V: TRBV6-6
length: 13
J: TRBJ1-5
CDR3: CASSPEGYQPQHF
DNA: TGTGCCAGCAGCCCTGAGGGTTATCAGCCCCAGCATTTT

D: -
size: few
V: TRBV7-9
length: 15
J: TRBJ2-7
CDR3: CASSPRGSSYTEQYF
DNA: TGTGCCAGCAGCCCAAGAGGGTCCAGCTATACCGAGCAGTACTTC

D: -
size: few
V: TRBV19
length: 19
J: TRBJ1-5
CDR3: CASSMLEGALQYSNQPQHF
DNA: TGTGCCAGTAGTATGTTGGAAGGGGCCCTACAATATAGCAATCAGCCCCAGCATTTT

D: -
size: once
V: TRBV19
length: 18
J: TRBJ2-7
CDR3: CASMWEGQRNSGTYEQYF
DNA: TGTGCCAGTATGTGGGAAGGACAGAGAAATTCTGGGACCTACGAGCAGTACTTC

D: TRBD1
size: -
V: TRBV7-8
length: 14
J: TRBJ1-1
CDR3: CASSPRTGGTEAFF
DNA: TGTGCCAGCAGCCCCAGGACAGGGGGCACTGAAGCTTTCTTT

D: -
size: few
V: TRBV6-1
length: 13
J: TRBJ2-3
CDR3: CASSEQKADTQYF
DNA: TGTGCCAGCAGTGAACAGAAAGCAGATACGCAGTATTTT

D: -
size: -
V: TRBV7-6
length: 13
J: TRBJ1-5
CDR3: CASSKNREQPQHF
DNA: TGTGCCAGCAGCAAGAACAGGGAACAGCCCCAGCATTTT

D: -
size: few
V: TRBV28
length: 12
J: TRBJ1-1
CDR3: CASRTVNTEAFF
DNA: TGTGCCAGCAGGACAGTGAACACTGAAGCTTTCTTT

D: -
size: -
V: TRBV11-2
length: 14
J: TRBJ1-4
CDR3: CASSLAVTNEKLFF
DNA: TGTGCCAGCAGCTTGGCAGTCACTAATGAAAAACTGTTTTTT

D: TRBD1
size: -
V: TRBV4-2
length: 15
J: TRBJ1-3
CDR3: CASSSTGQLGNTIYF
DNA: TGTGCCAGCAGCTCCACGGGACAGTTAGGAAACACCATATATTTT

D: -
size: -
V: TRBV5-1
length: 15
J: TRBJ2-2
CDR3: CASSLDSPNTGELFF
DNA: TGCGCCAGCAGCTTGGACTCACCAAACACCGGGGAGCTGTTTTTT

D: TRBD1
size: once
V: TRBV27
length: 15
J: TRBJ2-7
CDR3: CASSLRQGAFYEQYF
DNA: TGTGCCAGCAGTTTAAGGCAGGGGGCGTTTTACGAGCAGTACTTC

D: TRBD1
size: few
V: TRBV10-2
length: 13
J: TRBJ2-7
CDR3: CASSGTGGREQYF
DNA: TGCGCCAGCAGTGGGACAGGGGGCCGCGAGCAGTACTTC

D: TRBD1
size: -
V: TRBV9
length: 14
J: TRBJ1-1
CDR3: CASSVDRGGTEAFF
DNA: TGTGCCAGCAGCGTAGACAGGGGGGGCACTGAAGCTTTCTTT

D: -
size: once
V: TRBV19
length: 15
J: TRBJ1-1
CDR3: CASSPGEGLNTEAFF
DNA: TGTGCCAGTAGTCCGGGGGAGGGATTGAACACTGAAGCTTTCTTT

D: TRBD2
size: -
V: TRBV10-2
length: 15
J: TRBJ2-7
CDR3: CASSELAGGPYEQYF
DNA: TGCGCCAGCAGTGAGTTGGCGGGAGGGCCCTACGAGCAGTACTTC

D: -
size: few
V: TRBV7-9
length: 15
J: TRBJ2-1
CDR3: CASSLASRVYNEQFF
DNA: TGTGCCAGCAGCTTAGCCAGCAGGGTGTACAATGAGCAGTTCTTC

D: TRBD1
size: few
V: TRBV5-1
length: 13
J: TRBJ2-7
CDR3: CASSGTGDYEQYF
DNA: TGCGCCAGCTCCGGGACAGGGGACTACGAGCAGTACTTC

D: TRBD2
size: -
V: TRBV6-5
length: 14
J: TRBJ2-7
CDR3: CASSAEAGVWEQYF
DNA: TGTGCCAGCAGTGCGGAAGCGGGGGTATGGGAGCAGTACTTC

D: -
size: -
V: TRBV7-2
length: 15
J: TRBJ2-3
CDR3: CASSLVQGFTDTQYF
DNA: TGTGCCAGCAGCTTAGTCCAGGGATTCACAGATACGCAGTATTTT

D: -
size: -
V: TRBV29-1
length: 13
J: TRBJ1-5
CDR3: CSVQPPGDQPQHF
DNA: TGCAGCGTCCAGCCTCCAGGGGATCAGCCCCAGCATTTT

D: -
size: -
V: TRBV6-5
length: 15
J: TRBJ2-3
CDR3: CASSYSLAMLDTQYF
DNA: TGTGCCAGCAGTTACTCGTTAGCTATGCTAGATACGCAGTATTTT

D: TRBD1
size: -
V: TRBV28
length: 15
J: TRBJ2-7
CDR3: CASSSGSRGTYEQYF
DNA: TGTGCCAGCAGTTCGGGATCCAGGGGGACCTACGAGCAGTACTTC

D: -
size: -
V: TRBV7-9
length: 14
J: TRBJ2-3
CDR3: CASSLVLSTDTQYF
DNA: TGTGCCAGCAGCTTAGTGCTAAGCACAGATACGCAGTATTTT

D: TRBD1
size: -
V: TRBV6-1
length: 14
J: TRBJ2-7
CDR3: CASHPTGGSYEQYF
DNA: TGTGCCAGCCACCCGACAGGGGGCTCCTACGAGCAGTACTTC

D: -
size: -
V: TRBV4-3
length: 15
J: TRBJ2-7
CDR3: CASSQEGQLSYEQYF
DNA: TGCGCCAGCAGCCAAGAGGGACAACTCTCCTACGAGCAGTACTTC

D: -
size: -
V: TRBV13
length: 13
J: TRBJ2-7
CDR3: CASSLQATYEQYF
DNA: TGTGCCAGCAGCTTACAGGCCACCTACGAGCAGTACTTC

D: -
size: -
V: TRBV18
length: 13
J: TRBJ2-7
CDR3: CASSPGGLYEQYF
DNA: TGTGCCAGCTCACCAGGGGGCTTGTACGAGCAGTACTTC

D: -
size: few
V: TRBV5-1
length: 12
J: TRBJ1-1
CDR3: CASSLAGEKAFF
DNA: TGCGCCAGCAGCTTGGCCGGGGAGAAAGCTTTCTTT

D: -
size: -
V: TRBV7-6
length: 15
J: TRBJ2-5
CDR3: CASSFGRHPQETQYF
DNA: TGTGCCAGCAGCTTTGGGCGACACCCGCAAGAGACCCAGTACTTC

D: TRBD1
size: -
V: TRBV7-2
length: 15
J: TRBJ2-2
CDR3: CASRPDRGRAGELFF
DNA: TGTGCCAGCAGACCGGACAGGGGGCGTGCCGGGGAGCTGTTTTTT

D: -
size: once
V: TRBV5-5
length: 17
J: TRBJ1-6
CDR3: CASSLVARIDRNSPLHF
DNA: TGTGCCAGCAGCTTGGTGGCGAGGATTGATCGGAATTCACCCCTCCACTTT

D: -
size: few
V: TRBV28
length: 15
J: TRBJ1-2
CDR3: CASSLSGRRGLGYTF
DNA: TGTGCCAGCAGTTTATCCGGGCGGAGAGGGCTTGGCTACACCTTC

D: TRBD2
size: -
V: TRBV29-1
length: 15
J: TRBJ2-1
CDR3: CSVDGLAGGYNEQFF
DNA: TGTAGCGTTGACGGACTAGCGGGGGGTTACAATGAGCAGTTCTTC

D: TRBD2
size: -
V: TRBV5-5
length: 16
J: TRBJ2-2
CDR3: CASSLGGGAFTGELFF
DNA: TGTGCCAGCAGCTTGGGCGGGGGGGCCTTCACCGGGGAGCTGTTTTTT

D: -
size: -
V: TRBV19
length: 14
J: TRBJ2-2
CDR3: CASSTGQPTGELFF
DNA: TGTGCCAGTAGTACTGGACAGCCGACCGGGGAGCTGTTTTTT

D: TRBD1
size: -
V: TRBV29-1
length: 13
J: TRBJ1-2
CDR3: CSAGNRGHYGYTF
DNA: TGCAGCGCCGGAAACAGGGGCCACTATGGCTACACCTTC

D: TRBD2
size: -
V: TRBV7-3
length: 16
J: TRBJ2-3
CDR3: CASSPYSGGDTDTQYF
DNA: TGTGCCAGCAGCCCGTACAGCGGGGGAGACACAGATACGCAGTATTTT

D: -
size: medium-sized
V: TRBV5-4
length: 14
J: TRBJ2-5
CDR3: CASSFSGARETQYF
DNA: TGTGCCAGCAGCTTTTCAGGGGCGAGGGAGACCCAGTACTTC